The present T cell receptor (beta chain) was sequenced within a study of T cell changes during pregnancy in multiple sclerosis. Here immunoSEQ multiplex PCR was the method, and the copy in TCRdb shows in-frame clones only, minus some. The sample includes roughly 40,000 clones, approximately 88% seen only once; the top ten take 0.9% to 1.5%. Losses at the gene ends were 2 bases for V and 4 bases for J; bases not matched to a gene: 0. CDR3 length: 13 residues. Germline CDR1 SGHTA, CDR2 FQGTGA. V and J are TRBV7-3 and TRBJ1-2; 8 bases align to TRBD1. Sequences were derived from CD4+ T cells from peripheral blood mononuclear cells, sampled before pregnancy. This clonotype originated in a female donor with multiple sclerosis, enrolled in a pregnancy study. The CDR3 region is CASSLGQGYGYTF. In nucleotides, the CDR3 is TGTGCCAGCAGCTTAGGACAGGGCTATGGCTACACCTTC.